This T cell receptor beta chain was recovered during a study of T cell repertoires in cytomegalovirus infection. A word on this clonotype: What it binds is unknown.

TCRdb analysed the reads with MiXCR anew, one entry per CDR3 protein. The data show fewer than 350,000 distinct CDR3 sequences, under 35% seen once. The CDR3 has 15 amino acids. The ends were cut back, 1 base at V and 4 bases at J, with 14 bases in the middle. Looked up from germline, CDR1 is SGHAT and CDR2 is FQNNGV. The gene calls are TRBV11-2 and TRBJ2-7, with D perhaps TRBD1 or TRBD2 (5 bases each). Here the sequenced sample was cultured PBMCs, taken from culture after CMV antigen stimulation. This receptor was taken from a human donor in good health (CMV status not recorded). Some clones in this sample may be carry-over from other donors' samples. CDR3 sequence reads: CASSLAGLGGYEQYF. The DNA for the CDR3 is TGTGCCAGCAGCTTAGCGGGGCTTGGAGGTTACGAGCAGTACTTC.